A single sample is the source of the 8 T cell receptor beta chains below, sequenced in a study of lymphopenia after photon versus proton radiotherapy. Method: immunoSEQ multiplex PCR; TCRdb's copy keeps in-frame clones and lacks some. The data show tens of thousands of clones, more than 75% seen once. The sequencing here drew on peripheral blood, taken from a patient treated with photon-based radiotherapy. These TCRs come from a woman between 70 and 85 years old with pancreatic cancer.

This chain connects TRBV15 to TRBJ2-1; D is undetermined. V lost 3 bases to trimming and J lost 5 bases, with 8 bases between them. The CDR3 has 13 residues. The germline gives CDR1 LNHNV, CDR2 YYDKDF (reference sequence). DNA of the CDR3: TGTGCCACCAGCAGTTGGCAAGACAATGAGCAGTTCTTC. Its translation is CATSSWQDNEQFF. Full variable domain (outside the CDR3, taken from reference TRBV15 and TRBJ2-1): DAMVIQNPRYQVTQFGKPVTLSCSQTLNHNVMYWYQQKSSQAPKLLFHYYDKDFNNEADTPDNFQSRRPNTSFCFLDIRSPGLGDTAMYLCATSSWQDNEQFFGPGTRLTVL.

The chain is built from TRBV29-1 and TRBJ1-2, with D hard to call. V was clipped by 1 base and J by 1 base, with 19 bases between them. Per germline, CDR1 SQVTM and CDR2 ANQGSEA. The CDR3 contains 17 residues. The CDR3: CSVEGPHKVGGNYGYTF. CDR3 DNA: TGCAGCGTTGAAGGACCCCATAAGGTCGGTGGTAACTATGGCTACACCTTC.

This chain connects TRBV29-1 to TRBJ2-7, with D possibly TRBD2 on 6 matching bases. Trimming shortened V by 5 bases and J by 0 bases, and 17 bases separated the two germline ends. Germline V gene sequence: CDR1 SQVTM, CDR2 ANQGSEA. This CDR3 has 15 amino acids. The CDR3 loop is CSVLGGTQSSYEQYF. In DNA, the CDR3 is TGCAGCGTTCTCGGCGGGACCCAAAGCTCCTACGAGCAGTACTTC.

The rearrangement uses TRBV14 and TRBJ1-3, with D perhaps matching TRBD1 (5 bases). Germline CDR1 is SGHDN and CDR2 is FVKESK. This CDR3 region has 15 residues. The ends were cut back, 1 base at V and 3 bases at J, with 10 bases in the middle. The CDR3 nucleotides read TGTGCCAGCAGCCAAGGGGGGATTGATGGAAACACCATATATTTT. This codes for CASSQGGIDGNTIYF.

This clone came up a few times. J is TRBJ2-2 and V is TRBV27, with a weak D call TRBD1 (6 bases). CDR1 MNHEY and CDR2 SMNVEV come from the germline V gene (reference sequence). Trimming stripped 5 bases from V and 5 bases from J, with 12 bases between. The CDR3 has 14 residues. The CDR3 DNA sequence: TGTGCCAGCAGTACAGGGTTATATACCGGGGAGCTGTTTTTT. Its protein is CASSTGLYTGELFF.

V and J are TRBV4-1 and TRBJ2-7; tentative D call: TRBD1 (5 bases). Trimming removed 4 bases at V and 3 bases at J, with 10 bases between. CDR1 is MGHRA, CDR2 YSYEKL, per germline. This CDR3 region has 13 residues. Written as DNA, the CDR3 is TGCGCCAGCAGCCTGACAGTTGTCTACGAGCAGTACTTC. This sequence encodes CASSLTVVYEQYF.

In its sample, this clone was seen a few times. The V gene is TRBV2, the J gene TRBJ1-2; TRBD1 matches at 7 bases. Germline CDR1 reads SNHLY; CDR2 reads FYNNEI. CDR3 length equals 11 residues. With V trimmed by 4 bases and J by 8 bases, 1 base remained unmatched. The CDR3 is CASSGQGGYTF. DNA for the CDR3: TGTGCCAGCAGTGGACAGGGAGGCTACACCTTC. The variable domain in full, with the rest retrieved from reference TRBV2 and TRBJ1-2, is EPEVTQTPSHQVTQMGQEVILRCVPISNHLYFYWYRQILGQKVEFLVSFYNNEISEKSEIFDDQFSVERPDGSNFTLKIRSTKLEDSAMYFCASSGQGGYTFGSGTRLTVV.

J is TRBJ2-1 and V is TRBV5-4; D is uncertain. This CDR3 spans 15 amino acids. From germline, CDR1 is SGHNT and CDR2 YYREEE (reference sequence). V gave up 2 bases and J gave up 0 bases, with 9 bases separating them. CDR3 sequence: CASSLGASSYNEQFF. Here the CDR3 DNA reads TGTGCCAGCAGCTTAGGCGCCAGCTCCTACAATGAGCAGTTCTTC.